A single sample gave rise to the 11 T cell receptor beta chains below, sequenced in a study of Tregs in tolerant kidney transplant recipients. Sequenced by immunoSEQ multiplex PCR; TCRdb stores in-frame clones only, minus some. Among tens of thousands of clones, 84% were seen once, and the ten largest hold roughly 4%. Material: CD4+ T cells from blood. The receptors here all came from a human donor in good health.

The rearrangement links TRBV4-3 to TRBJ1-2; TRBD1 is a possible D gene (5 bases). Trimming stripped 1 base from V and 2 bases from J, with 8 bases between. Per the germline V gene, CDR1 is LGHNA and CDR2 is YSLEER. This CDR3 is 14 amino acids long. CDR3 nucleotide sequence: TGCGCCAGCAGCCAAGGGACATCGAACTATGGCTACACCTTC. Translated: CASSQGTSNYGYTF.

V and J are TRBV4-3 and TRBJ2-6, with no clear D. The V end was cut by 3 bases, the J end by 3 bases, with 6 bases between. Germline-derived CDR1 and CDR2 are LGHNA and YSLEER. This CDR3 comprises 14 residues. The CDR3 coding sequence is TGCGCCAGCAGCCAGGCCCATGGGGCCAACGTCCTGACTTTC. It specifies CASSQAHGANVLTF.

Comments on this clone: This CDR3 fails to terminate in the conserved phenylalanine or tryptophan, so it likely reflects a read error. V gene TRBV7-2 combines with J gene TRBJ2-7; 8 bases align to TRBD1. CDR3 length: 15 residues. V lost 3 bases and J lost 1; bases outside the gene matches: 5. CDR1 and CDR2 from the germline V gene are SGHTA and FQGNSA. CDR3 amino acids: CASSFGGQASYEQYL. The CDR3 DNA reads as TGTGCCAGCAGCTTCGGGGGACAGGCTTCCTACGAGCAGTACTTA.

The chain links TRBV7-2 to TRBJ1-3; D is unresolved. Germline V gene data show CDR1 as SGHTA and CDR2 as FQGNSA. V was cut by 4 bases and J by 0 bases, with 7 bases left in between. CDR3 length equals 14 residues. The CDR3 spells CASSYRTSGNTIYF. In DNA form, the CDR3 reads TGTGCCAGCAGCTACCGCACCTCTGGAAACACCATATATTTT.

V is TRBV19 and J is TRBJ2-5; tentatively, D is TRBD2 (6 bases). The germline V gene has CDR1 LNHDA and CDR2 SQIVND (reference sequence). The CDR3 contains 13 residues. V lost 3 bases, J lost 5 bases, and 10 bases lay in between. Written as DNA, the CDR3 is TGTGCCAGTAGTATCTCACGGGAGGAGACCCAGTACTTC. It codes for CASSISREETQYF.

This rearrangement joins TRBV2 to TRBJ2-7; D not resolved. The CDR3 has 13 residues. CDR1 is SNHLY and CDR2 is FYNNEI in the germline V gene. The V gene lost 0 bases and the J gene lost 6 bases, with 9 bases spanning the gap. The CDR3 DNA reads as TGTGCCAGCAGTGAAGCTATGGGTGGCGAGCAGTACTTC. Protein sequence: CASSEAMGGEQYF.

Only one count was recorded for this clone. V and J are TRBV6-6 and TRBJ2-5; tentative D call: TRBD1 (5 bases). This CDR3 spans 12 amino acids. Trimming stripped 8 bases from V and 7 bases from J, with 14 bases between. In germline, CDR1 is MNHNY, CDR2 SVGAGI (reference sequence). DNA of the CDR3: TGTGCCAGCTACAGGTCTCTAGGGACCCAGTACTTC. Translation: CASYRSLGTQYF.

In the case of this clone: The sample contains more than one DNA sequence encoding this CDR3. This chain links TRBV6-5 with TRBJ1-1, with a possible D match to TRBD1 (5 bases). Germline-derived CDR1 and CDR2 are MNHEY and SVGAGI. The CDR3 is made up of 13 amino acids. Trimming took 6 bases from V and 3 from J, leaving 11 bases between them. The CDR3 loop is CASSRTGDTEAFF. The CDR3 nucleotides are TGTGCCAGCAGCCGTACAGGAGACACTGAAGCTTTCTTT.

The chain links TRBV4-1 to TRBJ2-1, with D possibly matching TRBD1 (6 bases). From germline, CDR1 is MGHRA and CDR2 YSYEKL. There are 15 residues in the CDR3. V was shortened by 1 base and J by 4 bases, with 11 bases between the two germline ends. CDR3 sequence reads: CASSQAGTRYNEQFF. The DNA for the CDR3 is TGCGCCAGCAGCCAAGCCGGGACAAGGTACAATGAGCAGTTCTTC.

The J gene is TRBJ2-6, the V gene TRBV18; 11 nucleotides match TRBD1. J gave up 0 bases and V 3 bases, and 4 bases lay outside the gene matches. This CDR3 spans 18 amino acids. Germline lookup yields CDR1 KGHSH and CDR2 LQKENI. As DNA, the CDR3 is TGTGCCAGCTCACCTCGGACAGGGGGCTTCTCTGGGGCCAACGTCCTGACTTTC. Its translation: CASSPRTGGFSGANVLTF.

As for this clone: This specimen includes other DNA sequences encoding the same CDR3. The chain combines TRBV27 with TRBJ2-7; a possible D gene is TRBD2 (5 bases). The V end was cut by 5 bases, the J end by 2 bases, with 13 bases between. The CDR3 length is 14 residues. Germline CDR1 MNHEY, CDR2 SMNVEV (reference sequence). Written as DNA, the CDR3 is TGTGCCAGCAGTCCCTCGAGAGGGCCCTACGAGCAGTACTTC. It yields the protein CASSPSRGPYEQYF.